This T cell receptor beta chain was retrieved from a study of cytomegalovirus exposure and HLA in healthy donors. Turning to the study itself: A prior analysis found about 110 million unique TCR beta sequences from roughly 180 million T cells. Study findings and constraints: CMV serostatus was the only recorded immune exposure for donors.

CDR3 length: 17 residues. The V gene lost 5 bases and the J gene lost 7 bases, with 25 bases spanning the gap. CDR1 and CDR2 (germline): SGHVS, FQNEAQ. As concerns this clone: Its antigen remains unknown.

The PCR contained 60 Vbeta and 13 Jbeta primers. Sequencing was performed with immunoSEQ multiplex PCR; in TCRdb, only in-frame clones are kept and a portion is missing. Of over 110,000 clones listed, about four fifths are singletons. Material for sequencing was PBMCs. The rearrangement uses TRBV7-8 and TRBJ2-3, with D possibly being TRBD1 (5 bases). The receptor was derived from a male donor in good health and CMV-seronegative. The CDR3 sequence: CASSLPLGREEEYTQYF. The DNA of the CDR3 is TGTGCCAGCAGCCTCCCCCTTGGCAGGGAAGAGGAATATACGCAGTATTTT. The full variable domain, its missing parts supplied by reference TRBV7-8 and TRBJ2-3, is GAGVSQSPRYKVAKRGQDVALRCDPISGHVSLFWYQQALGQGPEFLTYFQNEAQLDKSGLPSDRFFAERPEGSVSTLKIQRTQQEDSAVYLCASSLPLGREEEYTQYFGPGTRLTVL.